This is a list of T cell receptor beta chains from one sample in a study of T cell repertoires in cytomegalovirus infection. A single record per CDR3 protein comes from TCRdb applying MiXCR to the reads. The sample gives about 310,000 distinct CDR3 sequences, approximately 25% of which show up once; 13% is in the top ten. These receptors are not linked to any known antigen. The sample here was cultured PBMCs, taken from culture after CMV antigen stimulation. Every receptor here comes from a human donor in good health (CMV status not recorded). Some clones in this sample may be carry-over from other donors' samples. Each CDR3 is given with its conserved first and last residue. D genes are given only for firm matches. Expanded clones get a size class; other rows say once, few or many, or leave the size out.

clone_size,j_call,v_call,d_call,cdr3_aa,cdr3_nt
few,TRBJ1-2,TRBV20-1,TRBD1,CSARDPSQGANGYTF,TGCAGTGCTAGAGACCCGAGCCAGGGGGCGAATGGCTACACCTTC
few,TRBJ1-1,TRBV7-8,NA,CASSSTPGLYTEAFF,TGTGCCAGCAGCTCGACACCAGGACTGTACACTGAAGCTTTCTTT
NA,TRBJ2-5,TRBV7-2,NA,CATQKWEETQYF,TGTGCCACACAAAAGTGGGAAGAGACCCAGTACTTC
NA,TRBJ1-2,TRBV25-1,NA,CASSEGGGDHLYGYTF,TGTGCCAGCAGTGAAGGGGGAGGGGACCATCTCTATGGCTACACCTTC
few,TRBJ2-1,TRBV7-9,NA,CASSFDIFYNEQFF,TGTGCCAGCAGCTTCGACATATTTTACAATGAGCAGTTCTTC
few,TRBJ1-1,TRBV12-3/TRBV12-4,TRBD1,CASSSYRGRLNTEAFF,TGTGCCAGCAGTTCCTACAGGGGGCGGCTGAACACTGAAGCTTTCTTT
NA,TRBJ1-2,TRBV20-1,NA,CSARVAGYYGYTF,TGCAGTGCTAGAGTGGCGGGGTACTATGGCTACACCTTC
few,TRBJ2-3,TRBV7-2,TRBD2,CASSLAGLAPQGTQYF,TGTGCCAGCAGCTTAGCGGGACTAGCGCCGCAGGGGACGCAGTATTTT
few,TRBJ2-3,TRBV2,TRBD2,CASWTSGRTDTQYF,TGTGCCAGCTGGACTAGCGGGAGAACAGATACGCAGTATTTT
NA,TRBJ2-1,TRBV5-6,NA,CASSRLPSTHNEQFF,TGTGCCAGCAGCCGCCTGCCGTCCACCCACAATGAGCAGTTCTTC
many,TRBJ2-2,TRBV28,TRBD2,CASTLHSTSGPNTGELFF,TGTGCCAGCACCCTCCATTCTACTAGCGGCCCGAACACCGGGGAGCTGTTTTTT
NA,TRBJ2-3,TRBV6-2/TRBV6-3,NA,CASLASATDTQYF,TGTGCCAGTCTGGCTAGTGCGACAGATACGCAGTATTTT
many,TRBJ2-7,TRBV7-9,TRBD1,CAGRQGDSYEQYF,TGTGCCGGTAGACAGGGCGACTCCTACGAGCAGTACTTC
NA,TRBJ2-5,TRBV7-6,NA,CASSLDPAETQYF,TGTGCCAGCAGCTTAGACCCCGCCGAGACCCAGTACTTC
NA,TRBJ2-1,TRBV7-2,NA,CASSLESLLGGEQFF,TGTGCCAGCAGCTTAGAGTCCCTATTGGGAGGTGAGCAGTTCTTC
NA,TRBJ2-3,TRBV7-6,TRBD1,CASSPGQGWGRDTQYF,TGTGCCAGCAGCCCCGGACAGGGGTGGGGTCGAGATACGCAGTATTTT
few,TRBJ2-5,TRBV7-7,TRBD2,CASSSLLADKETQYF,TGTGCTAGCAGCTCCCTTCTAGCGGATAAAGAGACCCAGTACTTC
few,TRBJ1-5,TRBV6-8,NA,CASSYSWGALNQPQHF,TGTGCCAGCAGTTACTCCTGGGGGGCCTTAAATCAGCCCCAGCATTTT
NA,TRBJ2-1,TRBV29-1,TRBD2,CSVGALAGVSEQFF,TGCAGCGTTGGGGCACTAGCGGGAGTCAGTGAGCAGTTCTTC
NA,TRBJ1-1,TRBV6-2/TRBV6-3,NA,CASSNFGTGNTEAFF,TGTGCCAGCAGTAACTTTGGGACGGGGAACACTGAAGCTTTCTTT
few,TRBJ2-3,TRBV7-2,TRBD2,CASSFSGRASTDTQYF,TGTGCCAGCAGCTTTAGCGGGAGGGCTAGCACAGATACGCAGTATTTT
few,TRBJ2-5,TRBV15,TRBD2,CATSRALGGRAAETQYF,TGTGCCACCAGCAGAGCCCTTGGAGGGAGGGCGGCAGAGACCCAGTACTTC
NA,TRBJ2-2,TRBV12-3/TRBV12-4,NA,CAISHNWSGELFF,TGTGCCATCAGTCATAACTGGTCCGGGGAGCTGTTTTTT
NA,TRBJ2-1,TRBV7-8,NA,CASSLSTWVEDNEQFF,TGTGCCAGCAGCTTAAGCACCTGGGTCGAAGACAATGAGCAGTTCTTC
NA,TRBJ2-7,TRBV6-2/TRBV6-3,TRBD2,CASSTRISGVYEQYF,TGTGCCAGCAGTACTAGGATCAGCGGGGTCTACGAGCAGTACTTC
many,TRBJ2-7,TRBV7-2,NA,CASSPQAGGLYEQYF,TGTGCCAGCAGCCCCCAGGCAGGGGGGCTCTACGAGCAGTACTTC
many,TRBJ2-3,TRBV7-2,TRBD2,CASKRGGTDTQYF,TGTGCCAGCAAGCGGGGGGGCACAGATACGCAGTATTTT
NA,TRBJ2-5,TRBV20-1,NA,CSARDDGAGTQYF,TGCAGTGCTAGAGATGATGGCGCCGGGACCCAGTACTTC
many,TRBJ2-1,TRBV27,TRBD1,CASRRGYEQFF,TGTGCCAGCCGCAGGGGGTATGAGCAGTTCTTC
few,TRBJ2-2,TRBV2,NA,CASSVQQAGELFF,TGTGCCAGCAGTGTCCAACAGGCTGGGGAGCTGTTTTTT
NA,TRBJ2-1,TRBV7-9,TRBD2,CASSLAASGRAQEQFF,TGTGCCAGCAGCTTAGCGGCGAGCGGGAGGGCCCAAGAGCAGTTCTTC
few,TRBJ2-1,TRBV4-3,TRBD2,CASSQLAGGPNEQFF,TGCGCCAGCAGCCAACTCGCGGGAGGGCCCAATGAGCAGTTCTTC
many,TRBJ1-2,TRBV7-2,NA,CASSLGAGGSYGYTF,TGTGCCAGCAGCTTAGGGGCCGGGGGTTCCTATGGCTACACCTTC
NA,TRBJ2-1,TRBV6-6,NA,CASRPPGGEGNEQFF,TGTGCCAGCAGGCCCCCAGGGGGGGAGGGCAATGAGCAGTTCTTC
NA,TRBJ1-5,TRBV27,NA,CASGDYQPQHF,TGTGCCAGCGGAGATTATCAGCCCCAGCATTTT
NA,TRBJ2-1,TRBV6-2/TRBV6-3,NA,CASSRPGSGEGDEQFF,TGTGCCAGCAGCCGGCCGGGGAGCGGTGAGGGCGATGAGCAGTTCTTC
few,TRBJ1-1,TRBV5-1,NA,CASSGSQGSGSFSVTEAFF,TGCGCCAGCAGCGGATCACAGGGTTCCGGGTCCTTCTCGGTCACTGAAGCTTTCTTT
NA,TRBJ2-1,TRBV6-2/TRBV6-3,NA,CASSHKTGRAGGQFF,TGTGCCAGCAGCCACAAGACGGGCAGAGCCGGGGGGCAGTTCTTC
few,TRBJ2-2,TRBV7-6,TRBD2,CASSASGTDGELFF,TGTGCCAGCAGCGCAAGCGGGACGGACGGGGAGCTGTTTTTT
many,TRBJ1-1,TRBV6-2/TRBV6-3,TRBD1,CASSPRTGGRTEAFF,TGTGCCAGCAGTCCCCGGACAGGGGGCCGCACTGAAGCTTTCTTT
NA,TRBJ1-5,TRBV12-3/TRBV12-4,TRBD1,CASSLTGLNQPQHF,TGTGCCAGCAGTCTGACAGGGCTTAATCAGCCCCAGCATTTT
many,TRBJ2-1,TRBV7-2,TRBD2,CASSLAPSGSMKNEQFF,TGTGCCAGCAGCTTAGCCCCTAGCGGGAGTATGAAAAATGAGCAGTTCTTC
many,TRBJ2-1,TRBV12-3/TRBV12-4,TRBD2,CAATKRGGDNEQFF,TGTGCCGCAACCAAGCGGGGGGGGGACAATGAGCAGTTCTTC
few,TRBJ2-1,TRBV20-1,NA,CSATSPAGYNEQFF,TGCAGTGCTACGTCCCCCGCTGGGTACAATGAGCAGTTCTTC
NA,TRBJ2-1,TRBV6-2/TRBV6-3,TRBD2,CASSYPTSASLLRSYNEQFF,TGTGCCAGCAGTTACCCGACTAGCGCCAGCCTTTTGAGGTCCTACAATGAGCAGTTCTTC
few,TRBJ2-1,TRBV7-6,NA,CASSLGLTRSLNNEQFF,TGTGCCAGCAGCTTAGGGTTAACGCGGAGCTTAAACAATGAGCAGTTCTTC
few,TRBJ2-1,TRBV12-3/TRBV12-4,TRBD1,CASSRQGSSNEQFF,TGTGCCAGCAGTCGACAGGGAAGTAGCAATGAGCAGTTCTTC
NA,TRBJ1-5,TRBV28,NA,CASGVGGRGQPQHF,TGTGCCAGCGGGGTAGGGGGACGAGGTCAGCCCCAGCATTTT
many,TRBJ1-5,TRBV6-2/TRBV6-3,NA,CASSAPGRNQPQHF,TGTGCCAGCAGTGCGCCGGGTCGCAATCAGCCCCAGCATTTT
few,TRBJ2-3,TRBV5-4,TRBD2,CASSMGLAGTDTQYF,TGTGCCAGCAGCATGGGACTAGCGGGGACAGATACGCAGTATTTT
NA,TRBJ1-2,TRBV25-1,NA,CASSEYGEFGGYTF,TGTGCCAGCAGTGAATACGGCGAGTTTGGTGGCTACACCTTC
NA,TRBJ2-1,TRBV24-1,NA,CATSDVGNEQFF,TGTGCCACCAGTGATGTGGGGAATGAGCAGTTCTTC